Listed below are T cell receptor beta chains from one sample, sequenced in a study of cytomegalovirus exposure and HLA in healthy donors. Clones were read by immunoSEQ multiplex PCR, and TCRdb kept only the in-frame ones, dropping some. The sample yields 150,000 to 200,000 clones, approximately 86% seen once. Sequenced sample: PBMCs. The source is a young man in good health and CMV-seropositive. Each CDR3 is given with its conserved first and last residue. A D gene is named only where the DNA matches it firmly. Some rows have no size entry. The others give once, few or many, or a class for an expanded clone.

cdr3_aa cdr3_nt j_call d_call v_call clone_size
CASYSPGGEGNEQYF TGTGCCAGCTATAGTCCCGGGGGTGAAGGGAACGAGCAGTACTTC TRBJ2-7 . TRBV5-6 once
CATSRDLGGTQYF TGTGCCACCAGCAGAGATCTCGGCGGTACGCAGTATTTT TRBJ2-3 . TRBV15 once
CASSGGDSWGKTQYF TGTGCCAGCAGCGGGGGGGACAGTTGGGGTAAGACCCAGTACTTC TRBJ2-5 . TRBV9 .
CASSFRSRAYEQYF TGTGCCAGCAGCTTCAGGTCCAGGGCCTACGAGCAGTACTTC TRBJ2-7 . TRBV7-9 .
CASSPQDAGEAFF TGTGCCAGCAGCCCGCAAGACGCGGGTGAAGCTTTCTTT TRBJ1-1 . TRBV5-6 .
CASSPIRGDTGELFF TGTGCCAGCTCACCGATTCGGGGAGACACCGGGGAGCTGTTTTTT TRBJ2-2 . TRBV18 few
CASSEDKGTPTEAFF TGTGCCAGCAGTGAAGATAAAGGGACACCTACTGAAGCTTTCTTT TRBJ1-1 . TRBV6-1 few
CASSFSAAYEQYF TGTGCCAGCAGTTTTTCAGCGGCCTACGAGCAGTACTTC TRBJ2-7 . TRBV27 .
CASSLDNNEQFF TGTGCCAGCAGCTTAGACAACAATGAGCAGTTCTTC TRBJ2-1 . TRBV7-9 .
CASSYDFYGYTF TGTGCCAGCAGCTACGACTTTTATGGCTACACCTTC TRBJ1-2 . TRBV9 .
CASSRLGRAATDTQYF TGCGCCAGCAGCCGCCTCGGGAGGGCCGCCACAGATACGCAGTATTTT TRBJ2-3 TRBD2 TRBV4-1 .
CASSFAYEQYF TGTGCCAGCAGTTTTGCGTACGAGCAGTACTTC TRBJ2-7 . TRBV6-5 .
CASSSYQGHLGNTIYF TGTGCCAGCAGCTCTTATCAGGGTCACCTAGGAAACACCATATATTTT TRBJ1-3 . TRBV7-2 .
CASWGGLFSDTQYF TGTGCCAGCTGGGGGGGACTCTTTTCAGATACGCAGTATTTT TRBJ2-3 TRBD2 TRBV27 once
CASSYSSTGGRYEQYF TGTGCCAGCAGTTACTCGTCTACAGGGGGCCGGTACGAGCAGTACTTC TRBJ2-7 TRBD1 TRBV6-5 once
CASRTSGSYEQYF TGTGCCTCCAGGACTAGCGGGTCCTACGAGCAGTACTTC TRBJ2-7 TRBD2 TRBV27 once
CASSLGALTDTQYF TGTGCCAGCAGTCTTGGGGCGCTCACAGATACGCAGTATTTT TRBJ2-3 . TRBV28 .
CASSLTGTDYTEAFF TGTGCCAGCAGTCTTACCGGGACAGATTACACTGAAGCTTTCTTT TRBJ1-1 TRBD1 TRBV27 .
CASSSGQGIAGNTIYF TGTGCCAGCTCATCAGGACAGGGAATAGCTGGAAACACCATATATTTT TRBJ1-3 TRBD1 TRBV18 .
CAWTTLGGGESEQFF TGTGCCTGGACCACGCTTGGCGGGGGGGAGAGTGAGCAGTTCTTC TRBJ2-1 TRBD2 TRBV7-9 .
CASSYGGEDTEAFF TGTGCCAGCAGTTACGGGGGGGAAGACACTGAAGCTTTCTTT TRBJ1-1 . TRBV6-6 .
CAISESGLAGARGINEQFF TGTGCCATCAGTGAGTCGGGACTAGCGGGAGCCCGGGGAATCAATGAGCAGTTCTTC TRBJ2-1 TRBD2 TRBV10-3 .
CASSYSKGGVGQYF TGTGCCAGCAGTTACTCGAAGGGCGGGGTCGGGCAGTACTTC TRBJ2-7 . TRBV6-5 .
CASSPGTSLRLGELFF TGTGCCAGCAGCCCTGGGACTAGCCTCCGGCTCGGGGAGCTGTTTTTT TRBJ2-2 TRBD2 TRBV7-8 .
CASSLGSGLGTDTQYF TGTGCTAGCAGCTTAGGTAGCGGATTAGGAACAGATACGCAGTATTTT TRBJ2-3 . TRBV7-7 few
CAGWGQGEAFF TGTGCCGGGTGGGGGCAGGGTGAAGCTTTCTTT TRBJ1-1 . TRBV7-9 .
CASSLAGLAGDTQYF TGTGCCAGCAGCTTAGCCGGACTAGCGGGAGATACGCAGTATTTT TRBJ2-3 TRBD2 TRBV7-2 .
CASSPPSADTQYF TGTGCCAGCTCACCACCAAGCGCAGATACGCAGTATTTT TRBJ2-3 . TRBV18 .
CASSLGQADTQYF TGTGCCAGCAGCTTAGGACAGGCCGATACGCAGTATTTT TRBJ2-3 . TRBV11-2 few
CASSFYSGGMGEQYF TGTGCCAGCAGCTTCTATAGCGGGGGGATGGGCGAGCAGTACTTC TRBJ2-7 TRBD2 TRBV7-2 .
CATSRDPGQPNRPQHF TGTGCCACCAGCAGAGATCCCGGCCAGCCGAACAGGCCCCAGCATTTT TRBJ1-5 . TRBV15 many
CASSQVGGGTIYF TGCGCCAGCAGCCAAGTGGGGGGAGGCACCATATATTTT TRBJ1-3 . TRBV4-3 .
CASSRGTGGETQYF TGTGCTAGCAGCAGAGGGACAGGAGGAGAGACCCAGTACTTC TRBJ2-5 TRBD1 TRBV7-7 .
CASSLLAGGNEQFF TGTGCCAGCAGCTTACTAGCGGGAGGGAATGAGCAGTTCTTC TRBJ2-1 TRBD2 TRBV7-2 .
CASSPGGLAPYEQYF TGTGCCAGCAGCCCCGGCGGTCTAGCGCCCTACGAGCAGTACTTC TRBJ2-7 . TRBV4-2 .
CAWREDSRRFQITEAFF TGTGCCTGGAGGGAGGACAGCAGGCGTTTTCAAATCACTGAAGCTTTCTTT TRBJ1-1 . TRBV30 .
CASTPGGGREAFF TGTGCCAGCACCCCCGGGGGGGGCCGGGAAGCTTTCTTT TRBJ1-1 . TRBV25-1 .
CASSLVQGPVNEQFF TGTGCCAGCAGCTTAGTCCAGGGGCCGGTTAATGAGCAGTTCTTC TRBJ2-1 . TRBV7-9 .
CASSLMGQGIQYF TGTGCCAGCAGCTTAATGGGACAGGGAATTCAGTACTTC TRBJ2-7 TRBD1 TRBV11-2 .
CASSGVLAGGEQFF TGTGCCAGCAGCGGGGTGCTAGCGGGAGGGGAGCAGTTCTTC TRBJ2-1 TRBD2 TRBV9 .
CASSEFSNTIYF TGTGCCAGCAGTGAATTTAGTAACACCATATATTTT TRBJ1-3 . TRBV25-1 few
CASSDQGLAGDNYEQYF TGTGCCAGCAGTGACCAAGGACTAGCGGGAGACAACTACGAGCAGTACTTC TRBJ2-7 TRBD2 TRBV6-1 .
CASSGSEGGYQPQHF TGTGCCAGCAGTGGGTCTGAAGGAGGGTATCAGCCCCAGCATTTT TRBJ1-5 . TRBV6-1 once
CSARALSGTEAFF TGCAGCGCCCGAGCTCTTTCGGGGACTGAAGCTTTCTTT TRBJ1-1 . TRBV29-1 .
CASSLGSGLHQETQYF TGTGCCAGCAGCTTAGGGTCTGGGCTACACCAAGAGACCCAGTACTTC TRBJ2-5 . TRBV13 once
CASSSQGASIGGYTF TGTGCCAGCAGCTCCCAGGGGGCAAGTATAGGTGGCTACACCTTC TRBJ1-2 TRBD1 TRBV7-3 once
CASSYVARQNTEAFF TGTGCCAGCAGTTACGTGGCCAGGCAGAACACTGAAGCTTTCTTT TRBJ1-1 . TRBV6-5 .
CASSADPTVYYGYTF TGTGCCAGCAGTGCCGACCCGACAGTTTACTATGGCTACACCTTC TRBJ1-2 . TRBV2 .
CASSYTAGTGGYEQYF TGTGCCAGCAGCTACACAGCCGGGACAGGCGGCTACGAGCAGTACTTC TRBJ2-7 TRBD1 TRBV27 .
CASSLGGQGTYEQYF TGCGCCAGCAGCTTGGGGGGACAGGGGACCTACGAGCAGTACTTC TRBJ2-7 TRBD1 TRBV5-1 .
CASSLLGYGYTF TGCGCCAGCAGCTTGCTAGGTTATGGCTACACCTTC TRBJ1-2 . TRBV5-1 .
CASSLFTNSNQPQHF TGTGCCAGCAGTTTATTTACAAATAGCAATCAGCCCCAGCATTTT TRBJ1-5 . TRBV27 .
CASSFGTGGDYGYTF TGTGCCAGCAGCTTCGGGACAGGCGGTGACTATGGCTACACCTTC TRBJ1-2 TRBD1 TRBV13 .
CASSLQPGGDQPQHF TGTGCCAGCAGCTTGCAGCCGGGGGGCGATCAGCCCCAGCATTTT TRBJ1-5 . TRBV5-4 .
CASSQTGSYEQYF TGTGCCAGCAGTCAGACAGGATCCTACGAGCAGTACTTC TRBJ2-7 . TRBV6-1 .
CASTFGDTQYF TGTGCCAGCACCTTCGGAGATACGCAGTATTTT TRBJ2-3 . TRBV25-1 .
CAWSVTGKGPNYGYTF TGTGCCTGGAGCGTGACAGGTAAGGGGCCTAACTATGGCTACACCTTC TRBJ1-2 . TRBV30 .
CASSPRRTLNEAFF TGTGCCAGCTCACCACGGCGGACACTAAATGAAGCTTTCTTT TRBJ1-1 . TRBV18 .
CASSLGAGNYTF TGTGCCAGCAGCTTGGGGGCAGGAAACTACACCTTC TRBJ1-2 . TRBV13 .